The 27 T cell receptor beta chains given below trace back to one sample, sequenced in a study of T-cell reconstitution after alpha-beta-depleted transplantation in children. Molecular barcoding with unique molecular identifiers was used for the TCRbeta library. TCRdb redid the calling of the PCR reads with MiXCR, one entry per CDR3 protein. Here the sample spans around 450,000 distinct CDR3 sequences, around 16% being singletons. Sequenced here: PBMCs, mostly from graft donor cells, sampled 360 days after TCRalphabeta/CD19-depleted stem cell transplant. The receptors come from a boy under two years old who had a stem cell transplant for Wiskott-Aldrich syndrome, so the T cells may come from the graft donor.

The chain joins TRBV7-6 to TRBJ1-1; D is undetermined. Germline assignment: CDR1 SGHVS and CDR2 FNYEAQ. Trimming pared 0 bases from V and 8 bases from J, leaving 10 bases between. CDR3 size: 13 residues. CDR3 nucleotides: TGTGCCAGCAGCTTAGCGAGGTCTGCCGAAGCTTTCTTT. Encoded protein: CASSLARSAEAFF.

The sample holds a few counts of this clonotype. The J gene is TRBJ2-2, the V gene TRBV24-1; TRBD2 matches at 14 bases. The ends lost 5 bases at V and 3 bases at J; junction bases unmatched: 4. The CDR3 covers 17 residues. Looked up from germline, CDR1 is KGHDR and CDR2 is SFDVKD. CDR3 DNA sequence: TGTGCCACCAGTGCGACTAGCGGGAGGGCCGACACCGGGGAGCTGTTTTTT. Translation: CATSATSGRADTGELFF.

The table lists this clonotype with a few counts. V usage is TRBV14 and J usage is TRBJ1-6; 7 nucleotides align to TRBD1. Germline CDR1 reads SGHDN; CDR2 reads FVKESK. Losses at the gene ends were 6 bases for V and 6 bases for J; bases not matched to a gene: 8. There are 15 residues in the CDR3. In DNA form, the CDR3 reads TGTGCCAGCAGTTATCGACGACAGGGTAATTCACCCCTCCACTTT. Its translation: CASSYRRQGNSPLHF.

The chain has TRBV6-1 and TRBJ2-3; D call uncertain. Germline V gene lookup returns CDR1 MNHNS and CDR2 SASEGT. The CDR3 totals 15 residues. Deletions cut 0 bases from V and 2 bases from J, with 9 bases between. The CDR3 reads CASSEAVSPTDTQYF. CDR3 sequence (DNA): TGTGCCAGCAGTGAAGCGGTGTCCCCCACAGATACGCAGTATTTT.

The rearrangement joins TRBV7-2 to TRBJ2-3, with 11 bases fitting TRBD2. The CDR3 totals 15 residues. Germline V CDR1 and CDR2: SGHTA, FQGNSA. V dropped 2 bases and J dropped 8; count of bases not matched to a gene: 6. This CDR3 is CASSLSALAGGTQYF. As DNA, the CDR3 is TGTGCCAGCAGCTTATCGGCCCTAGCGGGGGGTACGCAGTATTTT.

The chain combines TRBV13 with TRBJ2-1; D call uncertain. Germline V lookup: CDR1 PRHDT, CDR2 FYEKMQ (reference sequence). V was pared by 3 bases and J by 4 bases, with 16 bases between. The CDR3 contains 16 residues. CDR3 in amino acids: CASSFTMASPYNEQFF. CDR3 sequence (DNA): TGTGCCAGCAGCTTCACCATGGCATCTCCGTACAATGAGCAGTTCTTC.

This clonotype was counted between two and nine times. This chain links TRBV9 with TRBJ2-1, with 7 bases identical to TRBD1. The germline V gene encodes CDR1 SGDLS and CDR2 YYNGEE. The CDR3 length is 14 residues. V dropped 2 bases and J dropped 4; count of bases not matched to a gene: 3. Written as DNA, the CDR3 is TGTGCCAGCAGCGTGACGGGACAGTACAATGAGCAGTTCTTC. Its protein is CASSVTGQYNEQFF. The full variable domain, rest sourced from reference TRBV9 and TRBJ2-1, is DSGVTQTPKHLITATGQRVTLRCSPRSGDLSVYWYQQSLDQGLQFLIQYYNGEERAKGNILERFSAQQFPDLHSELNLSSLELGDSALYFCASSVTGQYNEQFFGPGTRLTVL.

V gene TRBV7-9 combines with J gene TRBJ2-1; possibly TRBD1 for D (6 bases). CDR3 length: 17 amino acids. Looked up from germline, CDR1 is SEHNR and CDR2 is FQNEAQ (reference sequence). V was pared by 5 bases and J by 0 bases, with 17 bases between. For the CDR3, the DNA is TGTGCCAGCAGCCCGCTACAGGGAAGGAGCTCCTACAATGAGCAGTTCTTC. Amino acids: CASSPLQGRSSYNEQFF.

The CDR3 spells CASSGSQGRKETQYF. The DNA of the CDR3 is TGTGCCAGCAGTGGATCGCAGGGGAGAAAAGAGACCCAGTACTTC. The chain combines TRBV2 with TRBJ2-5; D perhaps matches TRBD1 (6 bases). The CDR3 is made up of 15 amino acids. From germline, CDR1 is SNHLY and CDR2 FYNNEI. The V and J ends lost 4 bases and 3 bases respectively, with 15 bases between them.

This clonotype was counted a few times. The V and J genes are TRBV24-1 and TRBJ2-1; D could derive from TRBD1 or TRBD2 (5 bases each). CDR1 KGHDR and CDR2 SFDVKD come from the germline V gene. V shed 3 bases and J shed 6 bases, with 17 bases lying between them. This CDR3 contains 16 residues. CDR3: CATSDPAIKGSNEQFF. The DNA of the CDR3 is TGTGCCACCAGTGATCCGGCGATTAAGGGGAGCAATGAGCAGTTCTTC.

This clonotype appeared a few times. The rearrangement links TRBV7-2 to TRBJ2-2; D remains ambiguous. Germline assignment: CDR1 SGHTA and CDR2 FQGNSA. This CDR3 is built from 15 residues. Trimming cost V 2 bases and J 1 base, with 8 bases left between them. CDR3 in amino acids: CASSLKRGNTGELFF. Here the CDR3 DNA reads TGTGCCAGCAGCTTAAAACGAGGGAACACCGGGGAGCTGTTTTTT. Variable domain in full (rest from reference TRBV7-2 and TRBJ2-2): GAGVSQSPSNKVTEKGKDVELRCDPISGHTALYWYRQSLGQGLEFLIYFQGNSAPDKSGLPSDRFSAERTGGSVSTLTIQRTQQEDSAVYLCASSLKRGNTGELFFGEGSRLTVL.

V and J are TRBV4-3 and TRBJ2-3; D remains unclear. Germline V gene lookup returns CDR1 LGHNA and CDR2 YSLEER. V was trimmed by 1 base and J by 4 bases, leaving 12 bases between them. The CDR3 length is 15 residues. The CDR3: CASSQGLKHPDTQYF. The DNA of the CDR3 is TGCGCCAGCAGCCAAGGGCTAAAGCACCCAGATACGCAGTATTTT.

This clonotype appeared a few times. The chain combines TRBV7-9 with TRBJ2-2, with 8 bases lining up with TRBD1. The germline V gene has CDR1 SEHNR and CDR2 FQNEAQ (reference sequence). The CDR3 contains 12 residues. Losses at the gene ends were 6 bases for V and 8 bases for J; bases not matched to a gene: 2. The DNA for the CDR3 is TGTGCCAGCAGGGACAGGGCTGGGGAGCTGTTTTTT. Translated, it gives CASRDRAGELFF.

The chain carries TRBV24-1 and TRBJ2-1; 16 positions agree with TRBD2. This CDR3 is built from 18 residues. CDR1 and CDR2 (germline): KGHDR, SFDVKD. With V trimmed by 4 bases and J by 6 bases, 8 bases remained unmatched. The CDR3 loop is CATSDPGTSGRALNEQFF. CDR3 in DNA: TGTGCCACCAGTGACCCAGGGACTAGCGGGAGGGCCCTCAATGAGCAGTTCTTC.

This chain links TRBV29-1 with TRBJ1-4; D unresolved. Germline V CDR1 and CDR2: SQVTM, ANQGSEA. CDR3 length: 11 amino acids. Trimming pared 6 bases from V and 8 bases from J, leaving 10 bases between. The CDR3, as DNA: TGCAGCGTAAGAGTGGCGGAAAAACTGTTTTTT. Translated, it gives CSVRVAEKLFF.

This chain links TRBV6-2 or TRBV6-3 with TRBJ2-6; D assignment may be TRBD1 or TRBD2 (5 bases each). The V gene's germline CDR1 is MNHEY and CDR2 SVGEGT. V shed 7 bases and J shed 2 bases, with 15 bases lying between them. The CDR3 has 16 residues. CDR3 sequence reads: CASTRDRKPGANVLTF. CDR3 bases: TGTGCCAGCACTCGGGACCGCAAGCCTGGGGCCAACGTCCTGACTTTC.

This clonotype was seen a handful of times. This sequence joins TRBV7-9 and TRBJ2-7, with 7 bases that match TRBD1. The CDR3 contains 14 residues. V shed 5 bases, J shed 3 bases, and the junction held 7 bases outside the gene matches. From germline, CDR1 is SEHNR and CDR2 FQNEAQ (reference sequence). For the CDR3, the DNA is TGTGCCAGCAGCCCCGACAGGGCCCGCTACGAGCAGTACTTC. It specifies CASSPDRARYEQYF.

This clonotype has more than one count but fewer than ten. This may arise from a read error, as a much more abundant clone is one base away. The chain links TRBV28 to TRBJ1-5; D is undetermined. Germline CDR1 and CDR2: MDHEN and SYDVKM. V lost 2 bases and J lost 6, with 5 bases in between. CDR3 length: 12 residues. The CDR3 here is CASSLSGQPQHF. Here the CDR3 DNA reads TGTGCCAGCAGTTTAAGCGGTCAGCCCCAGCATTTT.

The chain combines TRBV20-1 with TRBJ1-4; D unresolved. Germline-derived CDR1 and CDR2 are DFQATT and SNEGSKA (reference sequence). The CDR3 is 13 amino acids. V shed 3 bases and J shed 5 bases, with 10 bases lying between them. CDR3 loop: CSARQDLNEKLFF. The CDR3 nucleotides read TGCAGTGCTAGGCAGGACCTGAATGAAAAACTGTTTTTT.

The rearrangement links TRBV10-3 to TRBJ2-7; 12 nucleotides line up with TRBD2. The CDR3 is made up of 16 amino acids. Germline trimming cut 5 bases from V and 1 base from J; bases unmatched to any gene: 6. Germline-derived CDR1 and CDR2 are ENHRY and SYGVKD. CDR3 sequence (DNA): TGTGCCATCAGTCTTCTAGCGGGAGGGCCTTCCTACGAGCAGTACTTC. Translating it yields CAISLLAGGPSYEQYF.

This clonotype occurred a few times. This chain connects TRBV7-2 to TRBJ2-3, with 10 bases matching TRBD1. The ends lost 5 bases at V and 1 base at J; junction bases unmatched: 6. Germline V gene sequence: CDR1 SGHTA, CDR2 FQGNSA. The CDR3 is 16 amino acids. Here the CDR3 DNA reads TGTGCCAGCAGCGCAAGACAGGGGGCCCGCACAGATACGCAGTATTTT. Its translation is CASSARQGARTDTQYF. The full variable domain, completed using reference TRBV7-2 and TRBJ2-3, is GAGVSQSPSNKVTEKGKDVELRCDPISGHTALYWYRQSLGQGLEFLIYFQGNSAPDKSGLPSDRFSAERTGGSVSTLTIQRTQQEDSAVYLCASSARQGARTDTQYFGPGTRLTVL.

This clonotype was found many times. This chain joins TRBV28 and TRBJ1-5; TRBD1 matches 10 bases. Unmatched junction bases numbered 6, after V lost 6 bases and J lost 4 bases. The CDR3 consists of 15 residues. Germline-derived CDR1 and CDR2 are MDHEN and SYDVKM. The CDR3 is CASRTGQGINQPQHF. In DNA, the CDR3 is TGTGCCAGCAGGACGGGACAGGGGATTAATCAGCCCCAGCATTTT.

V and J are TRBV21-1 and TRBJ1-5; TRBD1, the D gene given by the table, was not confirmed from the DNA. TRBV21-1 is a recognized pseudogene. The CDR3 loop spans 15 amino acids. Here the CDR3 DNA reads TGTGCCAGCAGGACAGGGGAAGATAGCAATCAGCCCCAGCATTTT. Residues: CASRTGEDSNQPQHF.

This CDR3 is CASSYPTPRPQGELAKNIQYF. The CDR3 DNA reads TGTGCCAGCAGTTACCCTACCCCACGACCTCAGGGGGAACTAGCCAAAAACATTCAGTACTTC. The chain uses TRBV6-2 or TRBV6-3 and TRBJ2-4; 7 nucleotides align to TRBD1. This CDR3 has 21 residues. Trimming took 2 bases from V and 0 from J; bases not matched to a gene: 19. In germline, CDR1 is MNHEY, CDR2 SVGEGT.

This chain connects TRBV6-1 to TRBJ1-1; 8 bases map to TRBD1. CDR3 length equals 13 residues. J gave up 8 bases and V 5 bases, and 7 bases lay outside the gene matches. CDR1 is MNHNS, CDR2 SASEGT, per germline. In DNA form, the CDR3 reads TGTGCCAGCAGTCAGGACAGGGAGGACGAAGCTTTCTTT. It encodes CASSQDREDEAFF.

V usage is TRBV6-2 or TRBV6-3 and J usage is TRBJ1-2; D may be TRBD1 (5 bases). This CDR3 has 15 amino acids. Trimming shortened V by 6 bases and J by 2 bases, and 16 bases separated the two germline ends. Germline V gene sequence: CDR1 MNHEY, CDR2 SVGEGT. The CDR3: CASSLDKRGNYGYTF. The DNA of the CDR3 is TGTGCCAGCAGCCTGGACAAGCGGGGGAACTATGGCTACACCTTC.

This sequence joins TRBV28 and TRBJ1-5, with 7 bases fitting TRBD1. The CDR3 has 16 amino acids. V lost 5 bases and J lost 3; bases outside the gene matches: 10. The germline CDR1 and CDR2 sequences are MDHEN and SYDVKM. The CDR3 DNA follows: TGTGCCAGCAGTCCCCCGACAGGGCAGATCAATCAGCCCCAGCATTTT. It is translated as CASSPPTGQINQPQHF.